The rows below give T cell receptor beta chains drawn from one sample of a study of blood T cell repertoires in COVID-19. Repertoires were generated with immunoSEQ multiplex PCR, while TCRdb's copy carries only in-frame clones and drops some. The profile shows roughly 90,000 clones, about 80% of them singletons. Input material: peripheral blood. The source is a woman in her sixties or seventies with acute or convalescent COVID-19. CDR3s include the opening cysteine and the closing phenylalanine or tryptophan.

TRBV3-1/TRBV3-2	15	CASSQEQRASYGYTF
TRBV28	13	CASISSGDYEQYF
TRBV7-9	14	CASSPGNSNQPQHF
TRBV5-5	14	CASSLGTGSNEQFF
TRBV21-1	20	CASSKGCRLAGGFVSDTQYF
TRBV23-1	18	CASSLRKGQNFSSYEQYF
TRBV18	15	CASSPESSGRDEQYF
TRBV29-1	11	CSVVDRDIQYF
TRBV7-8	14	CASHQGASNQPQHF
TRBV5-1	15	CASSLDGRASYGYTF
TRBV6-5	14	CASRQINSNQPQHF
TRBV7-3	14	CASSSLQGTYEQFF
TRBV4-2	17	CASSPYSGGANTGELFF
TRBV10-3	15	CAISGGLADPGELFF
TRBV4-2	16	CASSQVGSGGVYEQYF
TRBV20-1	14	CSASFGGVNQPQHF
TRBV5-4	14	CASSLGQGDYGYTF
TRBV25-1	14	CASSEPMRDTEAFF
TRBV5-5	12	CASSLSGFGYTF
TRBV2	14	CASKSDTNTGELFF
TRBV28	14	CASSLLASNYGYTF
TRBV9	16	CASSVERGGFTGELFF
TRBV6-1	14	CASSEARGFTEAFF
TRBV7-2	13	CASSIPGSGKLFF
TRBV3-1/TRBV3-2	14	CASSQTQGVGEQYF
TRBV5-1	13	CAAGTSGSNEQFF
TRBV2	13	CASSEAGQGEQFF
TRBV6-5	13	CASSFVINSPLHF
TRBV5-1	13	CASSWELAGGKFF
TRBV9	16	CASSVVWGGHGDTQYF
TRBV5-5	14	CASSFRGTTDTQYF
TRBV19	15	CASSLGLNIGNTIYF
TRBV11-2	15	CASSRAGTSSNEQFF
TRBV7-3	15	CASSLSGRGTDTQYF
TRBV9	15	CASSVEPSRGYEQYF
TRBV28	12	CASSLPGQPQHF
TRBV3-1/TRBV3-2	18	CASSHSPPLAGGPYEQYF
TRBV9	16	CASSTRRLAGTDTQYF
TRBV13	14	CASNQVRGDYGYTF
TRBV5-1	15	CASSPQGSGHSPLHF
TRBV28	18	CASSLATTSGGYPETQYF
TRBV7-3	15	CASSWTSGNPNEQFF
TRBV6-1	12	CASSEQNEKLFF
TRBV4-1	15	CASSQVPPGATEAFF
TRBV14	15	CASSQAQGANSPLHF
TRBV3-1/TRBV3-2	15	CASSQVGGARYEQYF
TRBV7-2	15	CASSLDRGENQPQHF
TRBV28	15	CASSFRGLTNEKLFF
TRBV3-1/TRBV3-2	14	CASSELGNTGELFF
TRBV24-1	18	CATSDSRRPGGHQETQYF
TRBV5-1	16	CASSLRTGLYNSPLHF
TRBV4-1	15	CASPDRRRFYNEQFF
TRBV7-9	14	CASSYSGTGNGYTF
TRBV28	13	CASSRWTGDGYTF
TRBV5-4	17	CASSLPPGGPLTDTQYF